This is a list of T cell receptor beta chains from one sample in a study of T cell responses to AZD1222 COVID-19 vaccine. Generated by immunoSEQ multiplex PCR, the TCRdb table keeps only in-frame clones and is missing some. The sample holds roughly 140,000 clones; more than 70% are singletons and the top ten take roughly 2%. Source: peripheral blood, taken on day 0 of AZD1222 vaccination. The receptors shown here come from an adult in good health. CDR3s include the opening cysteine and the closing phenylalanine or tryptophan. The D gene is left open where the match is weak. Only some rows state a clone size, as once, few, many or a class for expanded clones.

abundance	v_gene	j_gene	d_gene	CDR3nt	CDR3aa
NA	TRBV5-1	TRBJ2-1	NA	TGCGCCAGCAGCGCGGGAAACAATGAGCAGTTCTTC	CASSAGNNEQFF
NA	TRBV28	TRBJ2-5	TRBD1	TGTGCCAGCAGCGAGACTCAGGGGGCGCGAGGGACCCAGTACTTC	CASSETQGARGTQYF
once	TRBV9	TRBJ2-1	TRBD2	TGTGCCAGCAGCGCCCTCGCGGGGGGGTCTAATGAGCAGTTCTTC	CASSALAGGSNEQFF
NA	TRBV1	TRBJ2-7	NA	TGCACCAGCAGCTCCGCTTGCGTGGGAGCGGAGCAGTACTTC	CTSSSACVGAEQYF
NA	TRBV3-1/TRBV3-2	TRBJ1-5	NA	TGTGCCAGCAGCCAAGGGGTGGGACAACTTAATAGCAATCAGCCCCAGCATTTT	CASSQGVGQLNSNQPQHF
once	TRBV27	TRBJ2-7	NA	TGTGCCAGCAGTCCCGACCAGGCCAGGGCCCGGTACGAGCAGTACTTC	CASSPDQARARYEQYF
few	TRBV28	TRBJ2-1	TRBD1	TGTGCCAGCAGTGCTGTACAGGGGATCACCTACAATGAGCAGTTCTTC	CASSAVQGITYNEQFF
NA	TRBV19	TRBJ2-2	TRBD2	TGTGCCAGTAGTATAGACCCAATAGCGGGAGGTAGGCGCACCGGGGAGCTGTTTTTT	CASSIDPIAGGRRTGELFF
NA	TRBV25-1	TRBJ1-1	NA	TGTGCCAGCAGTGAAATCGGGGCGGCTTTCTTT	CASSEIGAAFF
NA	TRBV30	TRBJ1-2	NA	TGTGCCTGGACGCCAGTCCGGGACTATGGCTACACCTTC	CAWTPVRDYGYTF
NA	TRBV9	TRBJ2-5	TRBD2	TGTGCCAGCAGCCAGCCCGGACTAGCGCCGGGCGGAACAGAGACCCAGTACTTC	CASSQPGLAPGGTETQYF
NA	TRBV5-6	TRBJ1-4	NA	TGTGCCAGCAGCTTTGGGGCCGGGAGCGAAAATGAAAAACTGTTTTTT	CASSFGAGSENEKLFF
NA	TRBV10-3	TRBJ1-2	TRBD1	TGTGCCGCCGCACAGGGGAACTATGGCTACACCTTC	CAAAQGNYGYTF
NA	TRBV30	TRBJ1-3	NA	TGTGCCTGGAGTGGAGACAGTGGAAACACCATATATTTT	CAWSGDSGNTIYF
few	TRBV7-2	TRBJ1-1	NA	TGTGCCAGCAGTTTAGGCGATAAGGGACCATTTGAAGCTTTCTTT	CASSLGDKGPFEAFF
NA	TRBV7-6	TRBJ2-7	NA	TGTGCCAGCAGCTTAGCAGAGGGGAAGATCCACGAGCAGTACTTC	CASSLAEGKIHEQYF
NA	TRBV3-1/TRBV3-2	TRBJ2-1	NA	TGTGCCAGCAGCGTCCAGGGGTGGAGTGAGCAGTTCTTC	CASSVQGWSEQFF
NA	TRBV18	TRBJ2-2	TRBD1	TGTGCCAGCTCACTTCAGGGGGCAACGAACACCGGGGAGCTGTTTTTT	CASSLQGATNTGELFF
NA	TRBV25-1	TRBJ1-1	NA	TGTGCCAGCAGTGATGGGGGCAGGGGAAGATTGGAAGCTTTCTTT	CASSDGGRGRLEAFF
NA	TRBV5-1	TRBJ1-1	NA	TGCGCCAGCAGCCCCACCACCCTCAACACTGAAGCTTTCTTT	CASSPTTLNTEAFF
few	TRBV19	TRBJ1-2	NA	TGTGCCAGTAGTACCCACCAAGGGGACGGCTATGGCTACACCTTC	CASSTHQGDGYGYTF
once	TRBV19	TRBJ2-5	NA	TGTGCCAGTAGTAGTGTCGGGGGAGAGACCCAGTACTTC	CASSSVGGETQYF
NA	TRBV5-4	TRBJ2-7	NA	TGTGCCAGCAGTCGTGGAGCCGCTACAAAGGATTACGAGCAGTACTTC	CASSRGAATKDYEQYF